A single sample gave rise to the 3 T cell receptor beta chains below, sequenced in a study of control samples from healthy donors and cancer patients. The table came from immunoSEQ multiplex PCR; TCRdb's copy has only in-frame clones and leaves some out. The table lists approximately 70,000 clones, over 75% of them singletons. The sequenced material came from PBMCs. Receptor source: a woman aged 50 to 60 with colorectal cancer.

This chain uses TRBV5-1 with TRBJ1-1; D uncertain. The CDR3 runs to 13 residues. Trimming cost V 5 bases and J 0 bases, with 8 bases left between them. Germline V gives CDR1 SGHRS, CDR2 YFSETQ. The CDR3 sequence is CASRTTMNTEAFF. DNA of the CDR3: TGCGCCAGCAGAACCACAATGAACACTGAAGCTTTCTTT.

This clone was picked up one time. V is TRBV10-3 and J is TRBJ1-2; D is possibly TRBD1 (6 bases). This CDR3 contains 14 residues. The V gene lost 4 bases and the J gene lost 7 bases, with 16 bases spanning the gap. CDR1 and CDR2 from the germline V gene are ENHRY and SYGVKD. As DNA, the CDR3 is TGTGCCATCAGTGGGGACACTGGGGGCGGTGGCTACACCTTC. Protein product: CAISGDTGGGGYTF.

This clone was observed once. The CDR3 bases are TGTGCCAGCAGCCAAATGGGCACTGAAGCTTTCTTT. Its protein product is CASSQMGTEAFF. The V gene is TRBV3-1 (or the pseudogene TRBV3-2), the J gene TRBJ1-1; D not certain. V lost 2 bases and J lost 4, with 5 bases in between. This CDR3 has 12 amino acids. From germline, CDR1 is LGHDT and CDR2 YNNKEL (reference sequence).